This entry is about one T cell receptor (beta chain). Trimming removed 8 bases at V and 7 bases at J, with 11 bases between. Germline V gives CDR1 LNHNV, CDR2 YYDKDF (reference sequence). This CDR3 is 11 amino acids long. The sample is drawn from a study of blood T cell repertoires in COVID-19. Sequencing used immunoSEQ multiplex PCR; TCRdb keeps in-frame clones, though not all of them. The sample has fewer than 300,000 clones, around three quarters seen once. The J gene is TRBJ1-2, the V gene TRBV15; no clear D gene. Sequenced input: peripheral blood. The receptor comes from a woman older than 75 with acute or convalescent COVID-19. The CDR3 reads CATANGGGYTF. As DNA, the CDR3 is TGTGCCACCGCCAACGGTGGTGGCTACACCTTC.